The entry below gives a single TCR beta chain sequence along with its context. The entry originates in a study of T cells expressing NK-cell markers. Study details: Sequencing of TCR beta repertoires drew on sorted CD3+CD56+NKG2C+, CD3+CD56+NKG2C- and CD3+CD56-NKG2C+ T cells. Seven donors tested HCMV-seropositive and one tested seronegative among the eight sequenced.

TCR beta cDNA was generated via 5'RACE template switching incorporating UMIs. TCRdb reprocessed the 5' RACE reads; each CDR3 protein has one entry and no DNA is given. This sample's clone table lists more than 250,000 distinct CDR3 sequences. The germline V gene has CDR1 SGHTS and CDR2 YDEGEE. This CDR3 has 15 amino acids. Sequenced material: blood T cells: a sorted CD56 or NKG2C T cell subset, CD4+ or CD8+ T cells, or bulk PBMC T cells (not recorded which). The clonotype was recovered from a man between 18 and 29 years old in good health. The gene calls are TRBV5-8 and TRBJ1-5; TCRdb's D call, TRBD1, is unchecked because there is no DNA. The CDR3 protein is CASSSLDRGNQPQHF. The variable domain in full, completed from reference TRBV5-8 and TRBJ1-5, reads EAGVTQSPTHLIKTRGQQATLRCSPISGHTSVYWYQQALGLGLQFLLWYDEGEERNRGNFPPRFSGRQFPNYSSELNVNALELEDSALYLCASSSLDRGNQPQHFGDGTRLSIL.